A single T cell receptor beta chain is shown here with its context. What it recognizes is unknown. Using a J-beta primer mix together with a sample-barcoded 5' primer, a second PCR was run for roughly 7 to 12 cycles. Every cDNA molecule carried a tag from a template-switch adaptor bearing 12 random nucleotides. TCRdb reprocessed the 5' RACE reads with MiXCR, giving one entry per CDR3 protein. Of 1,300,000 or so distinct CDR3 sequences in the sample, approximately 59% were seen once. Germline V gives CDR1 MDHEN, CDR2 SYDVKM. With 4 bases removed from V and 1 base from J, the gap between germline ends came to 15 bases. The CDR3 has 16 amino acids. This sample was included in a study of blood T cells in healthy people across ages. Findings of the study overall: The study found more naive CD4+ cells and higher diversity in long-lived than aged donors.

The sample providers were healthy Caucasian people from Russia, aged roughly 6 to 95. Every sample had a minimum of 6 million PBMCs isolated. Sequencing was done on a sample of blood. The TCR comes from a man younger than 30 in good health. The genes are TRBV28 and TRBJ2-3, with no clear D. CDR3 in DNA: TGTGCCAGCAGTTACCCCCTTGGAAGCGGCACAGATACGCAGTATTTT. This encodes CASSYPLGSGTDTQYF.